A single sample gave rise to the 3 T cell receptor beta chains below, sequenced in a study of cytomegalovirus exposure and HLA in healthy donors. Here immunoSEQ multiplex PCR was the method, and the copy in TCRdb shows in-frame clones only, minus some. The sample yields approximately 200,000 clones, around 90% seen once. The sequencing input was PBMCs. The receptors shown here come from a woman under 30 in good health and CMV-seronegative.

The chain joins TRBV28 to TRBJ2-1; 9 nucleotides match TRBD2. J gave up 2 bases and V 3 bases, and 2 bases lay outside the gene matches. Per germline, CDR1 MDHEN and CDR2 SYDVKM. This CDR3 has 15 amino acids. CDR3 in amino acids: CASSFAGGAYNEQFF. CDR3 in DNA: TGTGCCAGCAGTTTCGCGGGAGGGGCCTACAATGAGCAGTTCTTC.

This clone was seen a handful of times. The chain joins TRBV6-5 to TRBJ2-7, with D maybe TRBD2 (5 bases). The CDR3 is 14 residues long. Germline CDR1 is MNHEY and CDR2 is SVGAGI. With 0 bases removed from V and 3 bases from J, the gap between germline ends came to 9 bases. Written as DNA, the CDR3 is TGTGCCAGCAGTTACTCGGAGGCGATCTACGAGCAGTACTTC. Protein product: CASSYSEAIYEQYF.

There are a few counts of this clone. The V gene is TRBV28, the J gene TRBJ2-6; 12 positions match TRBD1. Germline V CDR1 and CDR2: MDHEN, SYDVKM. Germline trimming cut 2 bases from V and 0 bases from J; bases unmatched to any gene: 5. CDR3 size: 19 residues. The CDR3 DNA is TGTGCCAGCAGTTTAAGAAGGGACAGGGGGCCCTCTGGGGCCAACGTCCTGACTTTC. Its translation: CASSLRRDRGPSGANVLTF.